The clone carrying this T cell receptor beta chain was seen many times. TCRdb independently ran MiXCR on the 5' RACE reads; one entry per CDR3 protein. The repertoire consists of about 240,000 distinct CDR3 sequences, with about 3.7% occurring once and the leading ten covering under 20%. CDR1 is MDHEN, CDR2 SYDVKM, per germline. The V end lost 2 bases, the J end lost 2 bases, and 9 bases lay between the germline ends. This CDR3 is 14 amino acids long. The source of the sample is a study of T cells after yellow fever vaccination. Study overall: Fractions low in cell number were prepared with SMART-Seq v4 Ultra Low Input.

The origin of this receptor is a man aged 18 to 30 who received the YFV17D yellow fever vaccine. The source was PBMCs, collected 15 days after the yellow fever booster vaccination. The chain recombines TRBV28 with TRBJ1-2, with D possibly matching TRBD1 (6 bases). The CDR3 DNA sequence: TGTGCCAGCAGTTTACATGGACAGAACTATGGCTACACCTTC. This codes for CASSLHGQNYGYTF.